The 28 T cell receptor beta chains below were found in one sample sequenced in a study of liver allograft versus peripheral blood T cells. Study background: A comparison was made between T cell receptor repertoires in transplanted livers and those in recipients' peripheral blood.

TCRdb re-called the reads through MiXCR, storing one row per CDR3 protein. This sample has around 3,500 distinct CDR3 sequences, with 14% to 15% found just once. The receptors were sampled from a human patient who had a liver transplant. The graft donor may have given rise to some T cells.

By its share, this clonotype is medium-sized (0.01 to 0.1%). The chain combines TRBV27 with TRBJ1-5; tentative D call: TRBD1 (5 bases). CDR3 length: 15 residues. The germline gives CDR1 MNHEY, CDR2 SMNVEV (reference sequence). The V gene lost 0 bases and the J gene lost 6 bases, with 12 bases spanning the gap. The CDR3 spells CASSLSLGVSQPQHF. The CDR3 DNA reads as TGTGCCAGCAGTTTATCGTTGGGGGTTAGTCAGCCCCAGCATTTT.

Points on this clonotype: Being one base from a much bigger clone, this may be a read error. V usage is TRBV27 and J usage is TRBJ2-1; the D is unclear. The CDR3 covers 15 residues. Germline assignment: CDR1 MNHEY and CDR2 SMNVEV (reference sequence). CDR3 residues: CASSWQLSSYNEQSF. CDR3 DNA sequence: TGTGCCAGCAGTTGGCAGCTTAGCTCCTACAATGAGCAGTCCTTC.

This clonotype came up a few times. This sequence joins TRBV9 and TRBJ2-7, with D perhaps matching TRBD1 (8 bases). CDR1 and CDR2 from the germline V gene are SGDLS and YYNGEE. Trimming took off 4 bases at V and 3 bases at J, with 20 bases between the two ends. There are 16 residues in the CDR3. CDR3 sequence: CASSTGQGLPVYEQYF. CDR3 in DNA: TGTGCCAGCAGCACCGGACAGGGACTACCTGTCTACGAGCAGTACTTC. Full variable domain (rest looked up from reference TRBV9 and TRBJ2-7): DSGVTQTPKHLITATGQRVTLRCSPRSGDLSVYWYQQSLDQGLQFLIQYYNGEERAKGNILERFSAQQFPDLHSELNLSSLELGDSALYFCASSTGQGLPVYEQYFGPGTRLTVT.

This clonotype was counted between two and nine times. CDR3 bases: TGTGCCAGCAGCCAAGGGGGGGGGACTAATGAAAAACTGTTTTTT. Amino acid sequence: CASSQGGGTNEKLFF. The chain combines TRBV3-1 with TRBJ1-4; perhaps TRBD1 as D (5 bases). Germline V gene sequence: CDR1 LGHDT, CDR2 YNNKEL (reference sequence). Trimming left V 1 base short and J 2 bases short, with 8 bases between. The CDR3 is made up of 15 amino acids. The whole variable domain, remainder taken from reference TRBV3-1 and TRBJ1-4, is DTAVSQTPKYLVTQMGNDKSIKCEQNLGHDTMYWYKQDSKKFLKIMFSYNNKELIINETVPNRFSPKSPDKAHLNLHINSLELGDSAVYFCASSQGGGTNEKLFFGSGTQLSVL.

This clonotype was observed many times. The chain employs TRBV28 and TRBJ2-7, with D maybe TRBD1 (6 bases). Trimming pared 4 bases from V and 6 bases from J, leaving 13 bases between. This CDR3 contains 13 residues. The germline V gene encodes CDR1 MDHEN and CDR2 SYDVKM. This CDR3 reads CASSSVRGREQYF. The CDR3, as DNA: TGTGCCAGCAGTTCCGTCAGGGGTCGCGAGCAGTACTTC.

As regards this clonotype: This may arise from a read error, as a much more abundant clone is one base away. This rearrangement joins TRBV11-2 to TRBJ2-7; D unclear. The V and J ends lost 0 bases and 5 bases respectively, with 11 bases between them. CDR3 length: 14 amino acids. Germline CDR1 reads SGHAT; CDR2 reads FQNNGV. The chain's CDR3 is CASSLDTFADEQYF. DNA for the CDR3: TGTGCCAGCAGCTTAGATACTTTTGCTGACGAGCAGTACTTC.

This clonotype is classed as medium-sized. The J gene is TRBJ2-7, the V gene TRBV6-5; TRBD1 matches at 9 bases. The CDR3 sequence is 14 residues long. The germline gives CDR1 MNHEY, CDR2 SVGAGI. V gave up 6 bases and J gave up 4 bases; unmatched junction bases: 7. The CDR3, as DNA: TGTGCCAGCAGGACCGGGACAGGGTTATACGAGCAGTACTTC. Encoded protein: CASRTGTGLYEQYF.

This clonotype is medium-sized in the sample. The gene calls are TRBV19 and TRBJ2-1; TRBD1 or TRBD2 may be the D gene (7 bases each). Germline values: CDR1 LNHDA, CDR2 SQIVND (reference sequence). Trimming took 3 bases from V and 6 from J, leaving 15 bases between them. This CDR3 is built from 15 residues. The CDR3 is CASSILQGRANEQFF. The CDR3 region has the DNA TGTGCCAGTAGTATTCTACAGGGGAGGGCCAATGAGCAGTTCTTC. The variable domain in full, completed from reference TRBV19 and TRBJ2-1, reads DGGITQSPKYLFRKEGQNVTLSCEQNLNHDAMYWYRQDPGQGLRLIYYSQIVNDFQKGDIAEGYSVSREKKESFPLTVTSAQKNPTAFYLCASSILQGRANEQFFGPGTRLTVL.

This clonotype is medium-sized in the sample. The rearrangement uses TRBV27 and TRBJ2-1; D assignment may be TRBD1 or TRBD2 (5 bases each). Germline values: CDR1 MNHEY, CDR2 SMNVEV (reference sequence). Trimming stripped 10 bases from V and 9 bases from J, with 25 bases between. The CDR3 extends over 15 amino acids. The CDR3 sequence is CATFEGTPLLGEQFF. In DNA, the CDR3 is TGTGCCACCTTTGAAGGGACCCCACTTCTGGGTGAGCAGTTCTTC.

This clonotype was detected a few times. V usage is TRBV20-1 and J usage is TRBJ1-1, with D perhaps matching TRBD1 (6 bases). This CDR3 has 13 amino acids. In germline, CDR1 is DFQATT, CDR2 SNEGSKA (reference sequence). Trimming removed 0 bases from V and 10 bases from J, with 15 bases in between. The CDR3 loop is CSARDRTGGRAFF. Written as DNA, the CDR3 is TGCAGTGCTAGAGATCGTACGGGGGGCCGAGCTTTCTTT.

As regards this clonotype: This may be a read error, as it is one base from a much larger clone. The gene calls are TRBV6-5 and TRBJ1-5; D gene uncertain. CDR1 MNHEY and CDR2 SVGAGI come from the germline V gene. V lost 5 bases, J lost 7 bases, and 9 bases lay in between. The CDR3 is 12 residues long. CDR3 coding DNA: TGTGCCAGCAGTGAGCGTGAACAGCCCCAGCATTTT. This sequence encodes CASSEREQPQHF.

Within the sample, this clonotype is medium-sized. The V gene is TRBV15, the J gene TRBJ1-1; maybe TRBD1 (5 bases). V lost 0 bases, J lost 0 bases, and 11 bases lay in between. CDR1 LNHNV and CDR2 YYDKDF come from the germline V gene (reference sequence). The CDR3 contains 16 residues. CDR3 coding DNA: TGTGCCACCAGCAGAGATGGGGGTGGTATGAACACTGAAGCTTTCTTT. Residues: CATSRDGGGMNTEAFF.

The chain couples TRBV5-4 to TRBJ2-7, with TRBD1 matching 10 bases. Germline V gene lookup returns CDR1 SGHNT and CDR2 YYREEE (reference sequence). V shed 4 bases, J shed 11 bases, and the junction held 3 bases outside the gene matches. This CDR3 comprises 11 residues. The CDR3 loop reads CASSAGTGEYF. As DNA, the CDR3 is TGTGCCAGCAGCGCGGGGACAGGGGAGTACTTC.

This clonotype was counted at least ten times. This chain links TRBV2 with TRBJ2-2, with D maybe TRBD1 (6 bases). Germline assignment: CDR1 SNHLY and CDR2 FYNNEI. Trimming took off 6 bases at V and 4 bases at J, with 18 bases between the two ends. The CDR3 has 16 amino acids. The CDR3 protein is CASRPATGRSTGELFF. DNA of the CDR3: TGTGCCAGCAGACCAGCGACAGGCCGGAGCACCGGGGAGCTGTTTTTT. The full variable domain, its missing parts supplied by reference TRBV2 and TRBJ2-2, is EPEVTQTPSHQVTQMGQEVILRCVPISNHLYFYWYRQILGQKVEFLVSFYNNEISEKSEIFDDQFSVERPDGSNFTLKIRSTKLEDSAMYFCASRPATGRSTGELFFGEGSRLTVL.

V and J are TRBV15 and TRBJ2-1; D might be TRBD1 (6 bases). The germline gives CDR1 LNHNV, CDR2 YYDKDF (reference sequence). V gave up 4 bases and J gave up 9 bases, with 16 bases separating them. The CDR3 loop spans 14 amino acids. CDR3: CATSIRQVASEQFF. The CDR3 bases are TGTGCCACCAGCATCCGACAGGTCGCTTCTGAGCAGTTCTTC.

A note on this clonotype: Only one base separates this from a far larger clonotype, so it likely reflects a read error. This chain joins TRBV6-1 and TRBJ1-2; D is possibly TRBD1 (6 bases). Trimming pared 5 bases from V and 10 bases from J, leaving 26 bases between. This CDR3 is built from 16 residues. Per germline, CDR1 MNHNS and CDR2 SASEGT. The CDR3 region is CASSSYDGGGVVVYTF. Here the CDR3 DNA reads TGTGCCAGCAGTTCCTATGACGGGGGCGGAGTAGTTGTCTACACCTTC.

By share, this clonotype counts as medium-sized (0.01 to 0.1%). The chain has TRBV19 and TRBJ2-7; possible D gene TRBD1, 5 bases. This CDR3 spans 13 amino acids. CDR1 is LNHDA, CDR2 SQIVND, per germline (reference sequence). V was pared by 3 bases and J by 5 bases, with 11 bases between. CDR3 region: CASSIGRDHEQYF. The CDR3 nucleotides read TGTGCCAGTAGTATTGGCAGGGATCACGAGCAGTACTTC.

Within the sample, this clonotype is medium-sized. J is TRBJ2-7 and V is TRBV19, with no clear D. With 3 bases removed from V and 5 bases from J, the gap between germline ends came to 8 bases. The CDR3 has 12 amino acids. Germline V gene sequence: CDR1 LNHDA, CDR2 SQIVND (reference sequence). The DNA for the CDR3 is TGTGCCAGTAGTATGGGCAGTAACGAGCAGTACTTC. This codes for CASSMGSNEQYF.

This clonotype has a single count. A much larger clone differs from this one at a single base, so this may be a read error. This chain joins TRBV11-3 and TRBJ1-2; D is possibly TRBD1 (6 bases). With 6 bases removed from V and 9 bases from J, the gap between germline ends came to 14 bases. CDR3 length equals 12 residues. CDR1 and CDR2 (germline): SGHNT, YENEEA. The DNA for the CDR3 is TGTGCCAGCAGTTTTCCGACAGGCAGCTACACCTTC. Encoded protein: CASSFPTGSYTF. The variable domain in full, with the rest retrieved from reference TRBV11-3 and TRBJ1-2, is EAGVVQSPRYKIIEKKQPVAFWCNPISGHNTLYWYLQNLGQGPELLIRYENEEAVDDSQLPKDRFSAERLKGVDSTLKIQPAELGDSAVYLCASSFPTGSYTFGSGTRLTVV.

This clonotype was counted between two and nine times. The gene calls are TRBV11-2 and TRBJ1-1, with a possible D match to TRBD1 (5 bases). The ends were cut back, 2 bases at V and 8 bases at J, with 6 bases in the middle. This CDR3 is 11 amino acids long. The germline V gene has CDR1 SGHAT and CDR2 FQNNGV. In nucleotides, the CDR3 is TGTGCCAGCAGCTTATCAGGGGAAGCTTTCTTT. Translated, it gives CASSLSGEAFF. The full variable domain, in which reference TRBV11-2 and TRBJ1-1 provide the parts outside the CDR3, is EAGVAQSPRYKIIEKRQSVAFWCNPISGHATLYWYQQILGQGPKLLIQFQNNGVVDDSQLPKDRFSAERLKGVDSTLKIQPAKLEDSAVYLCASSLSGEAFFGQGTRLTVV.

By its share, this clonotype is medium-sized. The chain recombines TRBV14 with TRBJ1-1, with a weak D call TRBD1 (5 bases). The germline CDR1 and CDR2 sequences are SGHDN and FVKESK. The CDR3 contains 17 residues. Between the trimmed V and J ends, which lost 0 bases and 4 bases, there was a span of 18 bases. The CDR3 is CASSQEWGRDGGTEAFF. In DNA, the CDR3 is TGTGCCAGCAGCCAAGAATGGGGCAGGGACGGCGGCACTGAAGCTTTCTTT.

This clonotype has at least ten counts. The chain has TRBV9 and TRBJ1-2, with 10 bases fitting TRBD1. The CDR3 is made up of 16 amino acids. Trimming cost V 0 bases and J 4 bases; bases outside gene matches: 6. CDR1 and CDR2 from the germline V gene are SGDLS and YYNGEE. The CDR3 loop reads CASSVDRQGASYGYTF. The CDR3 coding sequence is TGTGCCAGCAGCGTAGATCGACAGGGGGCTAGCTATGGCTACACCTTC.

In this sample, this clonotype turned up once. The chain employs TRBV9 and TRBJ2-7, with D tentatively TRBD1 (7 bases). Trimming left V 4 bases short and J 5 bases short, with 19 bases between. This CDR3 is built from 15 residues. Germline V gene lookup returns CDR1 SGDLS and CDR2 YYNGEE. The CDR3 nucleotides are TGTGCCAGCAGCCCGGGCAGGGGGGTCTACGACGAGCAGTACTTC. Translated, it gives CASSPGRGVYDEQYF.

This clonotype rates as medium-sized. This sequence joins TRBV29-1 and TRBJ2-7; 7 positions match TRBD1. The CDR3 length is 16 residues. Germline V lookup: CDR1 SQVTM, CDR2 ANQGSEA. Trimming cost V 6 bases and J 1 base; bases outside gene matches: 15. The CDR3 region has the DNA TGCAGCGTATGGGGCCTAGGACAGGCCAGATCCTACGAGCAGTACTTC. Its translation: CSVWGLGQARSYEQYF.

By proportion, this clonotype is medium-sized. The J gene is TRBJ1-4, the V gene TRBV5-6, with D perhaps TRBD1 (6 bases). Germline V gives CDR1 SGHDT, CDR2 YYEEEE. Trimming removed 3 bases from V and 0 bases from J, with 12 bases in between. CDR3 length: 16 residues. CDR3 sequence reads: CASSSNRDATNEKLFF. The CDR3, as DNA: TGTGCCAGCAGCTCTAACAGGGATGCAACTAATGAAAAACTGTTTTTT.

By frequency in the sample, this clonotype is medium-sized. It is unclear where the CDR3 begins or ends on the DNA, so no DNA is shown, and the CDR3 is as TCRdb lists it. The V call is TRBV5-5, the J call TRBJ1-4; the DNA was not compared with TRBD1, the D call given in the table. From germline, CDR1 is SGHKS and CDR2 YYEKEE (reference sequence). The length of the CDR3 is 14 amino acids, counting both ends. CDR3 region: CASSFDLGVKNCFF.

By frequency in the sample, this clonotype is medium-sized. The CDR3 protein is CASSMANNQPQHF. DNA of the CDR3: TGTGCCAGTAGTATGGCCAATAATCAGCCCCAGCATTTT. This chain uses TRBV19 with TRBJ1-5; D unresolved. Per germline, CDR1 LNHDA and CDR2 SQIVND (reference sequence). The CDR3 contains 13 residues. Trimming pared 3 bases from V and 4 bases from J, leaving 7 bases between. The whole variable domain, remainder taken from reference TRBV19 and TRBJ1-5, is DGGITQSPKYLFRKEGQNVTLSCEQNLNHDAMYWYRQDPGQGLRLIYYSQIVNDFQKGDIAEGYSVSREKKESFPLTVTSAQKNPTAFYLCASSMANNQPQHFGDGTRLSIL.

At least ten counts were recorded for this clonotype. This chain joins TRBV11-3 and TRBJ2-1, with TRBD2 matching over 10 bases. Germline assignment: CDR1 SGHNT and CDR2 YENEEA. The J segment lost 7 bases and the V segment lost 5 bases, leaving 8 bases of the junction unmatched. The CDR3 runs 15 residues. The DNA of the CDR3 is TGTGCCAGCAGCCAGGGTCCTAGCGGGGGTAATGAGCAGTTCTTC. Protein: CASSQGPSGGNEQFF.